Following are 9 T cell receptor beta chains from one sample sequenced in a study of shared clonotypes between healthy human individuals. As defined, naive CD8 cells were CD45RO-negative and positively selected for CCR7, with terminally differentiated effector memory CD45RA+ cells excluded. Assay used: immunoSEQ multiplex PCR; TCRdb lists only in-frame clones, some missing. The data hold about 820,000 clones, with 80% to 95% observed a single time. Source material: naive CD8+ T cells sorted from blood. The receptors derive from a man aged 25-45 years in good health.

The gene calls are TRBV7-6 and TRBJ2-6, with 9 nucleotides matching TRBD1. Germline CDR1 SGHVS, CDR2 FNYEAQ. The CDR3 totals 20 residues. V gave up 0 bases and J gave up 2 bases; unmatched junction bases: 11. Here the CDR3 DNA reads TGTGCCAGCAGCTTAGCTACGTTGGGGACAGGGACCGCTGGGGCCAACGTCCTGACTTTC. It specifies CASSLATLGTGTAGANVLTF.

The chain carries TRBV19 and TRBJ1-5; D not certain. This CDR3 is built from 15 residues. The ends were cut back, 6 bases at V and 1 base at J, with 13 bases in the middle. Germline loops: CDR1 LNHDA, CDR2 SQIVND (reference sequence). CDR3 DNA: TGTGCCAGTAGAAAGCTTACGGCGAGCAATCAGCCCCAGCATTTT. As protein: CASRKLTASNQPQHF.

V usage is TRBV4-1 and J usage is TRBJ2-7; 9 bases line up with TRBD1. From germline, CDR1 is MGHRA and CDR2 YSYEKL. This CDR3 contains 14 residues. Trimming removed 4 bases from V and 4 bases from J; junction bases left unmatched: 5. The CDR3 reads CASSPRTGVYEQYF. The CDR3 coding sequence is TGCGCCAGCAGCCCCCGGACAGGGGTTTACGAGCAGTACTTC.

This clone was recorded only once. The chain joins TRBV6-1 to TRBJ1-5; TRBD1 matches at 7 bases. With V trimmed by 3 bases and J by 3 bases, 5 bases remained unmatched. CDR3 length: 15 residues. CDR1 and CDR2 (germline): MNHNS, SASEGT. The CDR3 DNA sequence: TGTGCCAGCAGTGATGGCACAGGGGCCAATCAGCCCCAGCATTTT. It translates to CASSDGTGANQPQHF.

The chain is built from TRBV6-1 and TRBJ1-4, with 9 bases aligning to TRBD1. Germline loops: CDR1 MNHNS, CDR2 SASEGT. CDR3 size: 16 residues. V lost 2 bases, J lost 7 bases, and 8 bases stayed unmatched. The CDR3 here is CASSEFGTGRGEKLFF. The CDR3 DNA follows: TGTGCCAGCAGTGAATTCGGGACAGGGAGGGGTGAAAAACTGTTTTTT.

The chain combines TRBV4-3 with TRBJ1-5, with D perhaps TRBD1 (5 bases). The CDR3 is 15 amino acids. V was shortened by 1 base and J by 3 bases, with 10 bases between the two germline ends. Germline V gene lookup returns CDR1 LGHNA and CDR2 YSLEER. The CDR3 reads CASSQGRGINQPQHF. The CDR3, as DNA: TGCGCCAGCAGCCAAGGGAGGGGAATCAATCAGCCCCAGCATTTT.

The CDR3 DNA sequence: TGTGCCAGCAGCCCCGGGACAGTTCGAGAAAAACTGTTTTTT. This encodes CASSPGTVREKLFF. The chain recombines TRBV6-6 with TRBJ1-4, with TRBD1 identical over 7 bases. CDR1 and CDR2 (germline): MNHNY, SVGAGI (reference sequence). This CDR3 is built from 14 residues. The J segment lost 8 bases and the V segment lost 6 bases, leaving 9 bases of the junction unmatched.

The CDR3 sequence is CASEIGTEAFF. CDR3 nucleotide sequence: TGTGCCAGCGAGATCGGCACTGAAGCTTTCTTT. The chain links TRBV27 to TRBJ1-1; no firm D call. The germline V and J ends were trimmed by 8 bases and 4 bases, with 8 bases remaining between them. The CDR3 sequence is 11 residues long. CDR1 and CDR2 from the germline V gene are MNHEY and SMNVEV (reference sequence).

The chain couples TRBV4-1 to TRBJ2-7; D not certain. The CDR3 has 14 residues. The germline CDR1 and CDR2 sequences are MGHRA and YSYEKL. V dropped 1 base and J dropped 3 bases, with 10 bases sitting between them. The CDR3 spells CASSQGSGSYEQYF. Written as DNA, the CDR3 is TGCGCCAGCAGCCAAGGTTCAGGAAGCTACGAGCAGTACTTC.